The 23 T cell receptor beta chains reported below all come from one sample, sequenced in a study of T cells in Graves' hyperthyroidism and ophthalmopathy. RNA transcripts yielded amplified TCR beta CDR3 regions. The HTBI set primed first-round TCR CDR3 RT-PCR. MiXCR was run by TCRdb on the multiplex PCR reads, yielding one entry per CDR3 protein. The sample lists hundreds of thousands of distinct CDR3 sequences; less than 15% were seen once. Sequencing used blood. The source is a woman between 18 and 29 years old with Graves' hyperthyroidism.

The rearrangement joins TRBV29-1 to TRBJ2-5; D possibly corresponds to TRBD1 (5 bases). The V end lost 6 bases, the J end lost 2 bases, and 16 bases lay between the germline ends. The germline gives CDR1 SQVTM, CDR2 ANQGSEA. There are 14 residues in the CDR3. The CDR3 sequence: CSVKQDVWQETQYF. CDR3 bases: TGCAGCGTCAAACAGGACGTCTGGCAAGAGACCCAGTACTTC.

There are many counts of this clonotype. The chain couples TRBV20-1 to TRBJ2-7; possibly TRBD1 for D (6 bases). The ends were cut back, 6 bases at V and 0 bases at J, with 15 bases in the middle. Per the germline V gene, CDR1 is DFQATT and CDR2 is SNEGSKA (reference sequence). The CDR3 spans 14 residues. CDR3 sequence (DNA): TGCAGTGCCGAGGACAGTACTACCTCCTACGAGCAGTACTTC. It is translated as CSAEDSTTSYEQYF.

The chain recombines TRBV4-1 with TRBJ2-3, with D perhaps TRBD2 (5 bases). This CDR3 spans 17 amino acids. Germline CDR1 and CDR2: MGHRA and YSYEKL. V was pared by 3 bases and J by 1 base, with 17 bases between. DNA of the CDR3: TGCGCCAGCAGCCAGCTCGACTTCGTCGGGGGCACAGATACGCAGTATTTT. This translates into CASSQLDFVGGTDTQYF.

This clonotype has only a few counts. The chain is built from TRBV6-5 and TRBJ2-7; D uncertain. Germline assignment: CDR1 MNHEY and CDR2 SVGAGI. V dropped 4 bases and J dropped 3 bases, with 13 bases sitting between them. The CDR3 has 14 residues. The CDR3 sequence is CASSSPGHGYEQYF. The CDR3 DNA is TGTGCCAGCAGTTCCCCTGGCCACGGCTACGAGCAGTACTTC.

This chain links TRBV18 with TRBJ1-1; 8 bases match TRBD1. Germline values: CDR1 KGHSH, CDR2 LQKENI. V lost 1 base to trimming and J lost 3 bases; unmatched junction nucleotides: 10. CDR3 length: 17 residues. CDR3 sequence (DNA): TGTGCCAGCTCACCACTGGACCGGGACAGGTACCACACTGAAGCTTTCTTT. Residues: CASSPLDRDRYHTEAFF.

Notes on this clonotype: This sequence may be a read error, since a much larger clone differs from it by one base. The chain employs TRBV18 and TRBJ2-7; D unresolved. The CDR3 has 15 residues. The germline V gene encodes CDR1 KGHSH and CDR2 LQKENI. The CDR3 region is CVSSPNGQSTYEQYF. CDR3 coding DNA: TGTGTCAGCTCACCCAACGGCCAGAGTACCTACGAGCAGTACTTC.

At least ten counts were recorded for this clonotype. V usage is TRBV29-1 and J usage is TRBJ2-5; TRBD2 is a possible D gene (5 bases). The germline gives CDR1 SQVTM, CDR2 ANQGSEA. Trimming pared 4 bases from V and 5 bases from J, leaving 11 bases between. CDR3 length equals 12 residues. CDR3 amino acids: CSVGEGWETQYF. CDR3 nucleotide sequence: TGCAGCGTTGGAGAGGGATGGGAGACCCAGTACTTC.

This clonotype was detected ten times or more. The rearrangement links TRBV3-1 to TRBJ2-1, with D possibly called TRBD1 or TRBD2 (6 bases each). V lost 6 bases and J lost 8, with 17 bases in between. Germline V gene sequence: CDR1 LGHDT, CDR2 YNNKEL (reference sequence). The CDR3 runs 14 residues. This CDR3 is CASRPRGRRDEQFF. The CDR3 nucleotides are TGTGCCAGCAGACCTCGGGGGCGTCGTGATGAGCAGTTCTTC.

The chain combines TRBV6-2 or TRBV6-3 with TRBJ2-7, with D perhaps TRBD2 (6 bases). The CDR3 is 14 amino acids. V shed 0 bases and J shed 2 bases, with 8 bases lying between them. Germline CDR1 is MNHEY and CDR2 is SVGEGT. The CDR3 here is CASSYSGLAYEQYF. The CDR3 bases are TGTGCCAGCAGTTACTCGGGACTGGCCTACGAGCAGTACTTC.

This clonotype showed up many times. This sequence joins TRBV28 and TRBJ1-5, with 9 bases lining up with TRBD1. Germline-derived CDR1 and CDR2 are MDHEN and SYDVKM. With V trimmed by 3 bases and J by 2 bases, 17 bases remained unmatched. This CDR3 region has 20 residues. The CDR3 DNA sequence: TGTGCCAGCAGTTTGCCTGGGACAGGGAGAGGATGGTTGCGCAATCAGCCCCAGCATTTT. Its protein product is CASSLPGTGRGWLRNQPQHF.

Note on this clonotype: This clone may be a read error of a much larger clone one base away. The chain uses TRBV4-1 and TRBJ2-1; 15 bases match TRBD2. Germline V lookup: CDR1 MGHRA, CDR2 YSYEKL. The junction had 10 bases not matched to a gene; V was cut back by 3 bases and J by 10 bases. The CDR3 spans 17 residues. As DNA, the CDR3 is TGCGCCAGCAGCCAGACCGGGACTAGCGGGAGGTGGCACGAGCAGTTCTTC. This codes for CASSQTGTSGRWHEQFF.

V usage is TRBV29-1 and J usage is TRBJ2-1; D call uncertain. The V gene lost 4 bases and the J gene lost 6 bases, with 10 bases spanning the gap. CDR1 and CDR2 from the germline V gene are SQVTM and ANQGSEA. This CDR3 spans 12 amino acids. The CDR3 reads CSVVPGVNEQFF. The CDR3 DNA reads TGCAGCGTTGTTCCTGGGGTCAATGAGCAGTTCTTC.

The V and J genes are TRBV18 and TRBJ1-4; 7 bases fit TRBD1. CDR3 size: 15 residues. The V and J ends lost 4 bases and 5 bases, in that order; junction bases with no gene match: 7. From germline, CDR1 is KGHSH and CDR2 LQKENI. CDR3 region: CASSLFGTVNEKLFF. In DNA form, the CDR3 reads TGTGCCAGCTCACTTTTCGGGACAGTAAATGAAAAACTGTTTTTT.

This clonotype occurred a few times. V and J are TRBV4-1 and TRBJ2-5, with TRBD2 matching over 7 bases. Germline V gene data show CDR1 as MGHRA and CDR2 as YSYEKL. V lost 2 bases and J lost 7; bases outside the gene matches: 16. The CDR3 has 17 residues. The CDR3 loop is CASSQRGGRDRVRTQYF. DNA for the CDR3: TGCGCCAGCAGCCAACGGGGCGGGAGAGACCGTGTTAGGACCCAGTACTTC.

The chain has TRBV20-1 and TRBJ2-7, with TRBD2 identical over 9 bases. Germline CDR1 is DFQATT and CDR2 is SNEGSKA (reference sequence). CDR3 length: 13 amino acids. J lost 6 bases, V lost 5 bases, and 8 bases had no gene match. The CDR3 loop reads CSAYSGSLSEQYF. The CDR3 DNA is TGCAGTGCTTATAGCGGGAGCCTCAGCGAGCAGTACTTC.

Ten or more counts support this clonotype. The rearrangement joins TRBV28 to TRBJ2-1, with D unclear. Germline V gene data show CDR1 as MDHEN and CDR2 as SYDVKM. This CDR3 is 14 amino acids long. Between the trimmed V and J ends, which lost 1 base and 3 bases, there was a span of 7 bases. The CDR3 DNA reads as TGTGCCAGCAGTTTATATCAGGTCTACAATGAGCAGTTCTTC. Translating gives CASSLYQVYNEQFF.

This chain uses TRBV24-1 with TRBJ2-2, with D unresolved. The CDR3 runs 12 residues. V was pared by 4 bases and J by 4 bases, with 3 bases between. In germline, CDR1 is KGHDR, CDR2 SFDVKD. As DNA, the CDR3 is TGTGCCACCAGTGAGCCCACCGGGGAGCTGTTTTTT. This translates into CATSEPTGELFF.

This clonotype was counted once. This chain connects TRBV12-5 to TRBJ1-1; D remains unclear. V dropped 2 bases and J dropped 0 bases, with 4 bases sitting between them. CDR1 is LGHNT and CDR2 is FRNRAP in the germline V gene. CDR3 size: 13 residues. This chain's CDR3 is CASGLHLNTEAFF. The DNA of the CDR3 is TGTGCTAGTGGTTTGCACCTGAACACTGAAGCTTTCTTT.

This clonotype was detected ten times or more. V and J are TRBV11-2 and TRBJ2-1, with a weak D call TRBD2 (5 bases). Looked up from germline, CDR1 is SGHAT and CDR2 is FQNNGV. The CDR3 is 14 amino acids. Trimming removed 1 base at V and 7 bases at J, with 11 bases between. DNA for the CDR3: TGTGCCAGCAGCTTAGTTAGCGTGGGGAATGAGCAGTTCTTC. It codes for CASSLVSVGNEQFF. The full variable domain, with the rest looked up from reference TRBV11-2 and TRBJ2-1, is EAGVAQSPRYKIIEKRQSVAFWCNPISGHATLYWYQQILGQGPKLLIQFQNNGVVDDSQLPKDRFSAERLKGVDSTLKIQPAKLEDSAVYLCASSLVSVGNEQFFGPGTRLTVL.

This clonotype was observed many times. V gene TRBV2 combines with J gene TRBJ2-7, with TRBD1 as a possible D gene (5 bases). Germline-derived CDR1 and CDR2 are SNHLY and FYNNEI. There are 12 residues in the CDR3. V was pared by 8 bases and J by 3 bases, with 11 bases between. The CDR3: CASHLDSYEQYF. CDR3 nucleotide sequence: TGTGCCAGCCATTTAGACAGCTACGAGCAGTACTTC. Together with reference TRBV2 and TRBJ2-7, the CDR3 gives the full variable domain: EPEVTQTPSHQVTQMGQEVILRCVPISNHLYFYWYRQILGQKVEFLVSFYNNEISEKSEIFDDQFSVERPDGSNFTLKIRSTKLEDSAMYFCASHLDSYEQYFGPGTRLTVT.

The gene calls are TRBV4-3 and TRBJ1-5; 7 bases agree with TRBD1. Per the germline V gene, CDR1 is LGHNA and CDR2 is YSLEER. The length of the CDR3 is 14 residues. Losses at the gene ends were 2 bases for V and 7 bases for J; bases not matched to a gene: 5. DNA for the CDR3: TGCGCCAGCAGCCAACGACAGGGTAACCAGCCCCAGCATTTT. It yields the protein CASSQRQGNQPQHF.

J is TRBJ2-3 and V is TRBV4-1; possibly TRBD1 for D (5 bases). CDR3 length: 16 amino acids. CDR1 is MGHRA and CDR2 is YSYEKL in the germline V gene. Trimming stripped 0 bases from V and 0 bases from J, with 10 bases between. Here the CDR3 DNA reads TGCGCCAGCAGCCAAGAAACAGGCCTTAGCACAGATACGCAGTATTTT. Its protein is CASSQETGLSTDTQYF.

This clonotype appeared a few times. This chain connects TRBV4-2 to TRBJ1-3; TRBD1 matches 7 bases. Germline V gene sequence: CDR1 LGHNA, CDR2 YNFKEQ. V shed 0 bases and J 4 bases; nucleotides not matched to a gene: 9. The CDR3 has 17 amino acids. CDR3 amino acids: CASSQDMEGARGNTIYF. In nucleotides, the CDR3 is TGTGCCAGCAGCCAAGATATGGAGGGGGCGCGGGGAAACACCATATATTTT.